Listed here are 24 T cell receptor beta chains from one sample, sequenced in a study of tumor-infiltrating lymphocytes in localized non-small cell lung cancer. Profiled with immunoSEQ multiplex PCR; TCRdb holds only in-frame clones, not every one. The repertoire holds about 13,000 clones, 79% seen once, with under 15% in the top ten. Material: lung tumor tissue. These receptors all stem from a human donor with non-small cell lung cancer.

This sequence joins TRBV19 and TRBJ1-4; the D gene is possibly TRBD1 (5 bases). V was trimmed by 5 bases and J by 10 bases, leaving 23 bases between them. The CDR3 runs 16 residues. The germline V gene has CDR1 LNHDA and CDR2 SQIVND (reference sequence). Written as DNA, the CDR3 is TGTGCCAGTAGTCAAACGAGGGGTGAAGGGAGCAGAAAACTGTTTTTT. The encoded protein is CASSQTRGEGSRKLFF.

This chain uses TRBV15 with TRBJ1-2; D unresolved. Trimming removed 5 bases from V and 3 bases from J, with 10 bases in between. CDR3 length equals 13 residues. CDR1 and CDR2 (germline): LNHNV, YYDKDF (reference sequence). The CDR3 spells CATSPGFDYGYTF. DNA of the CDR3: TGTGCCACCAGCCCGGGGTTTGACTATGGCTACACCTTC.

This sequence joins TRBV7-8 and TRBJ2-2; no firm D call. CDR1 and CDR2 (germline): SGHVS, FQNEAQ. Trimming removed 2 bases from V and 2 bases from J, with 6 bases in between. This CDR3 has 14 amino acids. CDR3 sequence reads: CASSLSLNTGELFF. CDR3 in DNA: TGTGCCAGCAGCTTATCCCTAAACACCGGGGAGCTGTTTTTT.

In its sample, this clone is medium-sized (0.01 to 0.1%). The chain links TRBV7-2 to TRBJ1-3; D ambiguous. The germline V gene has CDR1 SGHTA and CDR2 FQGNSA. The germline V and J ends were trimmed by 2 bases and 0 bases, with 5 bases remaining between them. This CDR3 contains 14 residues. The CDR3 DNA follows: TGTGCCAGCAGCTTAAGGGCCTCTGGAAACACCATATATTTT. Translation: CASSLRASGNTIYF.

The CDR3 loop reads CASSLSGLAGGPSGELFF. Here the CDR3 DNA reads TGTGCCAGCAGTTTGTCGGGACTAGCGGGAGGGCCGTCCGGGGAGCTGTTTTTT. The chain recombines TRBV27 with TRBJ2-2; 16 positions match TRBD2. Losses at the gene ends were 3 bases for V and 6 bases for J; bases not matched to a gene: 7. The germline V gene has CDR1 MNHEY and CDR2 SMNVEV (reference sequence). This CDR3 comprises 18 residues.

The chain combines TRBV7-2 with TRBJ1-2; D is unresolved. CDR3 size: 16 residues. CDR1 is SGHTA and CDR2 is FQGNSA in the germline V gene. V was shortened by 3 bases and J by 4 bases, with 18 bases between the two germline ends. CDR3 residues: CASSLALDPALYGYTF. CDR3 bases: TGTGCCAGCAGCTTGGCCCTGGACCCAGCCCTCTATGGCTACACCTTC.

The J gene is TRBJ1-6, the V gene TRBV14; no reliable D call. Germline-derived CDR1 and CDR2 are SGHDN and FVKESK. The V end lost 1 base, the J end lost 4 bases, and 8 bases lay between the germline ends. This CDR3 is built from 15 residues. In DNA, the CDR3 is TGTGCCAGCAGCCAAGGGCAGAGATATAATTCACCCCTCCACTTT. Translated, it gives CASSQGQRYNSPLHF.

The chain employs TRBV2 and TRBJ2-6; 7 bases map to TRBD2. In germline, CDR1 is SNHLY, CDR2 FYNNEI. The CDR3 consists of 17 residues. The ends lost 5 bases at V and 2 bases at J; junction bases unmatched: 9. For the CDR3, the DNA is TGTGCCAGCAGTCTGGAGGGACTACAAACTGGGGCCAACGTCCTGACTTTC. Amino acid sequence: CASSLEGLQTGANVLTF.

The chain combines TRBV20-1 with TRBJ1-1, with no clear D. Per germline, CDR1 DFQATT and CDR2 SNEGSKA (reference sequence). The V gene lost 6 bases and the J gene lost 5 bases, with 10 bases spanning the gap. This CDR3 comprises 11 residues. CDR3 DNA sequence: TGCAGTGCGGGCCTTGGGACTGAAGCTTTCTTT. Protein sequence: CSAGLGTEAFF.

The chain combines TRBV10-3 with TRBJ1-1; 7 nucleotides line up with TRBD1. Trimming removed 0 bases from V and 8 bases from J; junction bases left unmatched: 0. The CDR3 extends over 12 amino acids. Germline lookup yields CDR1 ENHRY and CDR2 SYGVKD. Here the CDR3 reads CAISESGGEAFF. The CDR3 DNA sequence: TGTGCCATCAGTGAGTCAGGGGGCGAAGCTTTCTTT.

There are a few counts of this clone. The V call is TRBV7-8, the J call TRBJ2-5; TRBD1 aligns across 7 bases. The CDR3 extends over 14 amino acids. With V trimmed by 5 bases and J by 2 bases, 5 bases remained unmatched. Germline values: CDR1 SGHVS, CDR2 FQNEAQ. In DNA form, the CDR3 reads TGTGCCAGCAGCCCCGGGACAGCTCAAGAGACCCAGTACTTC. Translating it yields CASSPGTAQETQYF. Together with reference TRBV7-8 and TRBJ2-5, the CDR3 gives the full variable domain: GAGVSQSPRYKVAKRGQDVALRCDPISGHVSLFWYQQALGQGPEFLTYFQNEAQLDKSGLPSDRFFAERPEGSVSTLKIQRTQQEDSAVYLCASSPGTAQETQYFGPGTRLLVL.

CDR3 DNA sequence: TGTGCTAGTGGTCAAGGAGTGGGGGGAGCCGAGCAGTACTTC. It is translated as CASGQGVGGAEQYF. This chain connects TRBV12-5 to TRBJ2-7; D may be TRBD2 (6 bases). The CDR3 extends over 14 amino acids. V dropped 5 bases and J dropped 6 bases, with 17 bases sitting between them. Per germline, CDR1 LGHNT and CDR2 FRNRAP.

V gene TRBV2 combines with J gene TRBJ1-4; 10 bases match TRBD1. The V segment lost 7 bases and the J segment 7 bases; nucleotides outside the gene matches: 3. Germline V gene data show CDR1 as SNHLY and CDR2 as FYNNEI. The length of the CDR3 is 13 residues. In DNA form, the CDR3 reads TGTGCCAGCAATCGGGACAGGGGTGAAAAACTGTTTTTT. The encoded protein is CASNRDRGEKLFF.

The chain employs TRBV7-9 and TRBJ1-3; D gene uncertain. CDR1 and CDR2 (germline): SEHNR, FQNEAQ (reference sequence). Deletions cut 1 base from V and 7 bases from J, with 5 bases between. The CDR3 totals 12 residues. Written as DNA, the CDR3 is TGTGCCAGCAGCTTAGGTGGGAACACCATATATTTT. The encoded protein is CASSLGGNTIYF.

CDR3 coding DNA: TGTGCCAGCAGCTCACCGGGACAGTACACTGAAGCTTTCTTT. It codes for CASSSPGQYTEAFF. The chain employs TRBV5-6 and TRBJ1-1; 7 bases line up with TRBD1. Germline values: CDR1 SGHDT, CDR2 YYEEEE. This CDR3 is built from 14 residues. V lost 3 bases to trimming and J lost 3 bases; unmatched junction nucleotides: 5.

The gene calls are TRBV6-6 and TRBJ1-3; D unclear. This CDR3 is 14 amino acids long. The V and J ends lost 2 bases and 4 bases respectively, with 9 bases between them. The V gene's germline CDR1 is MNHNY and CDR2 SVGAGI (reference sequence). This CDR3 is CASSYDFSGNTIYF. CDR3 bases: TGTGCCAGCAGTTACGACTTCTCCGGAAACACCATATATTTT.

This chain uses TRBV18 with TRBJ2-2; a weak D match, TRBD1 (6 bases). This CDR3 comprises 15 residues. The germline CDR1 and CDR2 sequences are KGHSH and LQKENI. V lost 6 bases and J 2 bases, leaving 13 bases between the germline ends. CDR3 DNA sequence: TGTGCCAGCTCCCCCGGACAGAGAAACACCGGGGAGCTGTTTTTT. As protein: CASSPGQRNTGELFF.

CDR3 region: CASSQTGAGELFF. For the CDR3, the DNA is TGTGCCAGCAGTCAAACAGGGGCCGGGGAGCTGTTTTTT. This chain joins TRBV27 and TRBJ2-2; 7 bases map to TRBD1. In germline, CDR1 is MNHEY, CDR2 SMNVEV (reference sequence). Losses at the gene ends were 5 bases for V and 6 bases for J; bases not matched to a gene: 3. CDR3 size: 13 residues.

By sample share, this clone is medium-sized. The chain is built from TRBV4-3 and TRBJ1-2; 7 positions agree with TRBD1. This CDR3 spans 15 amino acids. V was pared by 0 bases and J by 8 bases, with 9 bases of the junction left unmatched. Germline CDR1 is LGHNA and CDR2 is YSLEER. The CDR3, as DNA: TGCGCCAGCAGCCAAGAGGCCAGGGGGGTAGGGGGCTACACCTTC. Amino acids: CASSQEARGVGGYTF.

The rearrangement links TRBV29-1 to TRBJ2-6, with D possibly being TRBD1 or TRBD2 (5 bases each). Trimming took 5 bases from V and 3 from J, leaving 8 bases between them. CDR1 and CDR2 from the germline V gene are SQVTM and ANQGSEA. The CDR3 is 13 amino acids. The CDR3, as DNA: TGCAGCGTTTCAGGGAGTGGGGCCAACGTCCTGACTTTC. Translating gives CSVSGSGANVLTF.

This chain connects TRBV29-1 to TRBJ1-3; D is undetermined. The V end lost 6 bases, the J end lost 4 bases, and 7 bases lay between the germline ends. CDR1 SQVTM and CDR2 ANQGSEA come from the germline V gene. The CDR3 runs 11 residues. The CDR3 loop is CSVPQGNTIYF. As DNA, the CDR3 is TGCAGCGTCCCACAGGGAAACACCATATATTTT. The full variable domain, completed using reference TRBV29-1 and TRBJ1-3, is SAVISQKPSRDICQRGTSLTIQCQVDSQVTMMFWYRQQPGQSLTLIATANQGSEATYESGFVIDKFPISRPNLTFSTLTVSNMSPEDSSIYLCSVPQGNTIYFGEGSWLTVV.

This clone showed up just a few times. This chain links TRBV6-1 with TRBJ1-5, with D possibly matching TRBD1 (6 bases). V was cut by 3 bases and J by 9 bases, with 15 bases left in between. Per germline, CDR1 MNHNS and CDR2 SASEGT. This CDR3 region has 14 residues. CDR3 DNA sequence: TGTGCCAGCAGTGAGCGCCCTTACAGGGCGCCCCAGCATTTT. Encoded protein: CASSERPYRAPQHF.

This clone was counted only a few times. V and J are TRBV4-3 and TRBJ2-5; either TRBD1 or TRBD2 may supply D (5 bases each). CDR3 length: 15 amino acids. Per germline, CDR1 LGHNA and CDR2 YSLEER. Trimming pared 0 bases from V and 4 bases from J, leaving 12 bases between. The CDR3 DNA sequence: TGCGCCAGCAGCCAAGATTCGAACGGGGCAGAGACCCAGTACTTC. Its translation: CASSQDSNGAETQYF.

CDR3 region: CASSLQYNGYTF. CDR3 nucleotides: TGTGCCAGCAGCCTCCAGTATAATGGCTACACCTTC. The rearrangement joins TRBV6-5 to TRBJ1-2; the D is unclear. Trimming removed 6 bases at V and 6 bases at J, with 11 bases between. The V gene's germline CDR1 is MNHEY and CDR2 SVGAGI. The CDR3 runs to 12 residues.